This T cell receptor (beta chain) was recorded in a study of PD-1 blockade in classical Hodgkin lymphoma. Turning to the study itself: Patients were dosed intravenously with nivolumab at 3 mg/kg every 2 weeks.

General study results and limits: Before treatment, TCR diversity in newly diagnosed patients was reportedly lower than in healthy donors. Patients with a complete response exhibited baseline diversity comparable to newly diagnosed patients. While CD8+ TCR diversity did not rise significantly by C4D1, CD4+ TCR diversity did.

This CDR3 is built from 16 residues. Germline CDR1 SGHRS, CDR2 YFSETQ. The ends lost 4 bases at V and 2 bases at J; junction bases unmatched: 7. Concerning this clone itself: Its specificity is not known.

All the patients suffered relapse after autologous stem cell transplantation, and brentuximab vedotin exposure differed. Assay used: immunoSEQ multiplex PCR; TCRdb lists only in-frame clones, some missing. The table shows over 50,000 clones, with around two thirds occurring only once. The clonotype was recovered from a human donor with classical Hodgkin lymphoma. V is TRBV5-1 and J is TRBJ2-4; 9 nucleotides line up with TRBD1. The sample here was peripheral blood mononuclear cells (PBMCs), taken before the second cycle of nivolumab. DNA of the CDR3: TGCGCCAGCAGCACCGGACAGGGGACAACCAAAAACATTCAGTACTTC. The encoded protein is CASSTGQGTTKNIQYF.